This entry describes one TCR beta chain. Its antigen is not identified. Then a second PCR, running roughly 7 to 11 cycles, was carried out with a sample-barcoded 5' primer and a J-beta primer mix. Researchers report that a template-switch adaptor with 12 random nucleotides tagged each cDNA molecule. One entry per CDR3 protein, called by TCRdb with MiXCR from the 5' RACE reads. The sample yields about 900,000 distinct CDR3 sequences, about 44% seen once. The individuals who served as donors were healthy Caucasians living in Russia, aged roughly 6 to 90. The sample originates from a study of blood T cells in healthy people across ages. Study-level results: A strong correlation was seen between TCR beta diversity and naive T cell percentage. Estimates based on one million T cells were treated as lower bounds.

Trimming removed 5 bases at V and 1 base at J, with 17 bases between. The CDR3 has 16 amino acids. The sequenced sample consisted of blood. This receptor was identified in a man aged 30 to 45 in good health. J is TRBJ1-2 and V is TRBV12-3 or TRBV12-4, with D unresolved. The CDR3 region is CASSPSGSFLNYGYTF. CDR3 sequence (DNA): TGTGCCAGCAGTCCATCGGGGTCCTTTCTTAACTATGGCTACACCTTC.